The clone carrying this T cell receptor beta chain was detected many times. What it binds is not known. The data derive from a study of T cells in Graves' hyperthyroidism and ophthalmopathy. Study-level results: Patients with ophthalmopathy were separated from those with stable hyperthyroidism by a 13 V-J model.

There were TCR beta CDR3 regions amplified from RNA transcripts. The HTBI primer set drove a first-round RT-PCR of the TCR CDR3. TCRdb passed the multiplex PCR reads through MiXCR, listing each CDR3 protein once. Of 400,000 to 500,000 distinct CDR3 sequences listed, roughly 15% were seen once; the top ten hold 5% to 6%. Participants, patients aged 18 to 65, had newly diagnosed hyperthyroidism with a duration under 2 months. The CDR3 totals 17 residues. The V gene lost 5 bases and the J gene lost 1 base, with 23 bases spanning the gap. Germline V gene data show CDR1 as DFQATT and CDR2 as SNEGSKA (reference sequence).

The chain is built from TRBV20-1 and TRBJ1-2; perhaps TRBD1 as D (5 bases). The specimen sequenced was blood. The sequence derives from a woman younger than 30 with Graves' hyperthyroidism. CDR3 sequence: CSARPSDGDHYNYGYTF. For the CDR3, the DNA is TGCAGTGCTCGACCCTCGGACGGGGACCATTATAACTATGGCTACACCTTC.